This record covers a single T cell receptor beta chain. The antigen is not known. With 6 bases removed from V and 6 bases from J, the gap between germline ends came to 21 bases. Per germline, CDR1 DFQATT and CDR2 SNEGSKA (reference sequence). There are 15 residues in the CDR3. This sample is part of a study of T cell repertoires in cytomegalovirus infection. Regarding the study as a whole: Identification of carriers of CMV plus the relevant HLA was performed using cumulative public TCR beta family frequency.

One entry per CDR3 protein results from TCRdb running MiXCR on the reads. This table has 310,000 or so distinct CDR3 sequences, about 9.1% appearing once. This sequence was found in a human donor in good health (CMV status not recorded). Some clones in this sample may be carry-over from other donors' samples. Sequencing input: PBMCs. The V and J genes are TRBV20-1 and TRBJ2-1; either TRBD1 or TRBD2 may fit D (5 bases each). The chain's CDR3 is CSAWLGAGMGNEQFF. Here the CDR3 DNA reads TGCAGTGCCTGGCTAGGGGCGGGCATGGGCAATGAGCAGTTCTTC.